The 17 T cell receptor beta chains listed next were all sequenced from one sample in a study of T cell responses to AZD1222 COVID-19 vaccine (dated by TCRdb to the early 2020s). Sample time point, as interpreted from the label and publication: about 28 days (+/-7) after the second vaccine dose. Preparation of the library involved the immunoSEQ multiplex PCR assay. TCRdb obtained this table from immuneACCESS and retained in-frame rearrangements with V and J assigned. These tables miss some clones; where compared with another copy, unresolved V genes account for less than half of the shortfall, and the remainder is unexplained. The sample table holds 88,000 or so clones, of which less than 90% were seen once. The biggest ten clones account for roughly 4.9% of the sample. The sample here was peripheral blood, taken 28 days after the second AZD1222 dose. The receptors come from an adult who received the AZD1222 COVID-19 vaccine.

The chain employs TRBV5-1 and TRBJ1-6; 9 bases map to TRBD1. CDR3 length: 15 residues. V lost 1 base to trimming and J lost 7 bases; unmatched junction nucleotides: 3. Germline V gene lookup returns CDR1 SGHRS and CDR2 YFSETQ. The CDR3 spells CASSLTGTGNSPLHF. Written as DNA, the CDR3 is TGCGCCAGCAGCTTGACCGGGACAGGGAATTCACCCCTCCACTTT.

This chain joins TRBV2 and TRBJ2-7; the D is unclear. In germline, CDR1 is SNHLY, CDR2 FYNNEI. V lost 6 bases to trimming and J lost 1 base, with 19 bases between them. The CDR3 has 16 residues. CDR3 nucleotide sequence: TGTGCCAGCAGCAGAAGTCCGGGTCGACCTTCCTACGAGCAGTACTTC. This codes for CASSRSPGRPSYEQYF.

The rearrangement uses TRBV19 and TRBJ1-1, with D perhaps TRBD1 (5 bases). The CDR3 has 14 amino acids. The ends were cut back, 8 bases at V and 5 bases at J, with 18 bases in the middle. Germline V gene lookup returns CDR1 LNHDA and CDR2 SQIVND (reference sequence). CDR3 residues: CASCPVLGETEAFF. CDR3 bases: TGTGCCAGTTGCCCCGTATTGGGGGAAACTGAAGCTTTCTTT.

The chain has TRBV27 and TRBJ1-2, with 10 nucleotides matching TRBD1. The V gene's germline CDR1 is MNHEY and CDR2 SMNVEV (reference sequence). V shed 6 bases, J shed 5 bases, and the junction held 9 bases outside the gene matches. The CDR3 has 15 residues. The CDR3 loop reads CASRSGTGEGYGYTF. The CDR3 region has the DNA TGTGCCAGCAGATCCGGGACAGGGGAGGGGTATGGCTACACCTTC.

The chain links TRBV24-1 to TRBJ1-6; possible D gene TRBD1, 6 bases. Trimming stripped 12 bases from V and 10 bases from J, with 21 bases between. CDR1 and CDR2 (germline): KGHDR, SFDVKD. This CDR3 comprises 14 residues. The CDR3 protein is CAPPGVGGKSPLHF. CDR3 DNA: TGTGCCCCCCCGGGAGTCGGGGGCAAGTCACCCCTCCACTTT.

This rearrangement joins TRBV7-9 to TRBJ1-2; D gene uncertain. V was pared by 5 bases and J by 7 bases, with 17 bases between. Germline CDR1 is SEHNR and CDR2 is FQNEAQ (reference sequence). The CDR3 is 14 residues long. The CDR3 DNA sequence: TGTGCCAGCAGCCCCAATGGGAGGGCCCTTGGCTACACCTTC. Translating gives CASSPNGRALGYTF.

The V gene is TRBV11-3, the J gene TRBJ2-5, with 7 nucleotides matching TRBD2. The CDR3 has 14 amino acids. Germline trimming cut 5 bases from V and 2 bases from J; bases unmatched to any gene: 5. The germline gives CDR1 SGHNT, CDR2 YENEEA. This CDR3 is CASSPGGVQETQYF. The CDR3 DNA sequence: TGTGCCAGCAGCCCGGGGGGTGTGCAAGAGACCCAGTACTTC.

The chain combines TRBV5-4 with TRBJ1-1; a possible D gene is TRBD1 (6 bases). CDR1 is SGHNT and CDR2 is YYREEE in the germline V gene (reference sequence). The CDR3 runs to 14 residues. Trimming took off 0 bases at V and 5 bases at J, with 11 bases between the two ends. CDR3 coding DNA: TGTGCCAGCAGCTTGGAGGACAGAAAAACTGAAGCTTTCTTT. Encoded protein: CASSLEDRKTEAFF. The full variable domain, in which reference TRBV5-4 and TRBJ1-1 provide the parts outside the CDR3, is ETGVTQSPTHLIKTRGQQVTLRCSSQSGHNTVSWYQQALGQGPQFIFQYYREEENGRGNFPPRFSGLQFPNYSSELNVNALELDDSALYLCASSLEDRKTEAFFGQGTRLTVV.

V and J are TRBV5-4 and TRBJ1-2; TRBD1 matches 7 bases. V lost 4 bases to trimming and J lost 0 bases; unmatched junction nucleotides: 6. The CDR3 covers 15 residues. Germline V lookup: CDR1 SGHNT, CDR2 YYREEE (reference sequence). The CDR3 here is CASSMGQRTNYGYTF. The CDR3 coding sequence is TGTGCCAGCAGCATGGGACAGCGGACTAACTATGGCTACACCTTC.

The gene calls are TRBV7-8 and TRBJ1-5; D gene unclear. This CDR3 has 15 amino acids. Germline values: CDR1 SGHVS, CDR2 FQNEAQ. Trimming took off 5 bases at V and 6 bases at J, with 17 bases between the two ends. The CDR3 nucleotides are TGTGCCAGCAGCCCAGGAGTCCGCGGCACTCAGCCCCAGCATTTT. As protein: CASSPGVRGTQPQHF.

The chain links TRBV11-2 to TRBJ1-5; D unclear. Trimming cost V 0 bases and J 6 bases, with 6 bases left between them. Germline values: CDR1 SGHAT, CDR2 FQNNGV. The CDR3 extends over 13 amino acids. Here the CDR3 reads CASSLDQVQPQHF. CDR3 bases: TGTGCCAGCAGCTTAGATCAGGTTCAGCCCCAGCATTTT.

The CDR3 is CASSIPGEQPQHF. The CDR3 nucleotides read TGTGCCAGTAGTATCCCGGGGGAACAGCCCCAGCATTTT. This chain joins TRBV19 and TRBJ1-5, with D perhaps TRBD1 (5 bases). V was clipped by 3 bases and J by 7 bases, with 10 bases between them. CDR3 length: 13 residues. Germline values: CDR1 LNHDA, CDR2 SQIVND (reference sequence).

J is TRBJ2-7 and V is TRBV19; 7 nucleotides match TRBD1. V was pared by 5 bases and J by 5 bases, with 9 bases of the junction left unmatched. The CDR3 covers 14 residues. Looked up from germline, CDR1 is LNHDA and CDR2 is SQIVND (reference sequence). DNA of the CDR3: TGTGCCAGTAGTCCCGGGACAGCGGAGGACGAGCAGTACTTC. Translated: CASSPGTAEDEQYF. Full variable domain (missing parts from reference TRBV19 and TRBJ2-7): DGGITQSPKYLFRKEGQNVTLSCEQNLNHDAMYWYRQDPGQGLRLIYYSQIVNDFQKGDIAEGYSVSREKKESFPLTVTSAQKNPTAFYLCASSPGTAEDEQYFGPGTRLTVT.

J is TRBJ1-2 and V is TRBV5-4; 10 nucleotides line up with TRBD1. Germline CDR1 and CDR2: SGHNT and YYREEE (reference sequence). J was trimmed by 4 bases and V by 2 bases; bases with no gene match: 5. The CDR3 runs to 15 residues. The CDR3 nucleotides read TGTGCCAGCAGCTTACCGGGACAGGGGACCTATGGCTACACCTTC. Encoded protein: CASSLPGQGTYGYTF.

The chain employs TRBV5-1 and TRBJ2-7; D possibly uses TRBD1 or TRBD2 (5 bases each). Germline values: CDR1 SGHRS, CDR2 YFSETQ. This CDR3 comprises 12 residues. Trimming took off 2 bases at V and 6 bases at J, with 9 bases between the two ends. CDR3 residues: CASSFEGREQYF. For the CDR3, the DNA is TGCGCCAGCAGCTTCGAGGGACGCGAGCAGTACTTC.

The chain joins TRBV15 to TRBJ1-5, with a tentative D call TRBD1 (5 bases). The V gene lost 5 bases and the J gene lost 7 bases, with 21 bases spanning the gap. From germline, CDR1 is LNHNV and CDR2 YYDKDF (reference sequence). The CDR3 contains 16 residues. The CDR3 sequence is CATSFHPGAGKQPQHF. Written as DNA, the CDR3 is TGTGCCACCAGCTTTCACCCCGGGGCAGGGAAGCAGCCCCAGCATTTT. Using reference TRBV15 and TRBJ1-5 for the parts outside the CDR3, the full variable domain is DAMVIQNPRYQVTQFGKPVTLSCSQTLNHNVMYWYQQKSSQAPKLLFHYYDKDFNNEADTPDNFQSRRPNTSFCFLDIRSPGLGDTAMYLCATSFHPGAGKQPQHFGDGTRLSIL.

The chain is built from TRBV2 and TRBJ2-2; no clear D. CDR1 and CDR2 from the germline V gene are SNHLY and FYNNEI. Trimming shortened V by 3 bases and J by 5 bases, and 10 bases separated the two germline ends. This CDR3 region has 14 residues. CDR3 sequence: CASSDVLTTGELFF. CDR3 in DNA: TGTGCCAGCAGTGACGTTTTGACAACCGGGGAGCTGTTTTTT.